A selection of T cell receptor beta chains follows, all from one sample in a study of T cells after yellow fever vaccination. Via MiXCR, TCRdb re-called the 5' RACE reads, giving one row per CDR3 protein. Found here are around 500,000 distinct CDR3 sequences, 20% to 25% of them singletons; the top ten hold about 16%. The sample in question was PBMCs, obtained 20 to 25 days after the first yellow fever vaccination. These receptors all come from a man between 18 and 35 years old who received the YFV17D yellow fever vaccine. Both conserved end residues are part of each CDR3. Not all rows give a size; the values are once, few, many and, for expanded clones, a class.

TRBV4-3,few,CASSRGLDTRIEQFF
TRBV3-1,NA,CASSSTYYGYTF
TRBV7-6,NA,CASSLRTSGGAGGANVLTF
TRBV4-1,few,CASSQGRGPGWRNSPLHF
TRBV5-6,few,CASSRQGFNQPQHF
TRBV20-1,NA,CSARSGTRPGEQFF
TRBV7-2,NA,CASSLGGTPSRTDTQYF
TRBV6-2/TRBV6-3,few,CASSVLRTNTEAFF
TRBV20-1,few,CSAPLDTGVVTDTQYF
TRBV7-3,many,CASSPSSFGETQYF
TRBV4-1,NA,CASSQDWEGEQFF
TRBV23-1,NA,CASPTLQGATDTQYF
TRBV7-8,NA,CASSLGPRQGAVTEAFF
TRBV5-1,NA,CASSGTHTEAFF
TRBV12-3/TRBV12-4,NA,CASSLVTPGTQYF
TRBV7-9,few,CASSPGVGRGPGDTQYF
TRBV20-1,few,CSARETVNTEAFF
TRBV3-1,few,CASSPKPAGPPRWRIFYYGYTF
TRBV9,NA,CASSVLGGPSSYNEQFF
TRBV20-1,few,CSANGAGLAGEYQETQYF
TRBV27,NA,CASSIGGPAADTQYF
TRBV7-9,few,CASSPPEGELTDTQYF
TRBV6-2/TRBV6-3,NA,CASRDSTGSPLHF
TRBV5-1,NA,CASSLLLNTNTEAFF
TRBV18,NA,CASSATGTANTEAFF
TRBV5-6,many,CASSRRSLGGETQYF
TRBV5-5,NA,CASSFFQNPDF
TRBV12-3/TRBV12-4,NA,CASSPDSGGRPLF
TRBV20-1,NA,CSARDRASGGYNNEQFF
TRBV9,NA,CASSVDGVVSYEQYF
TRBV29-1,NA,CSAADSITRTQYF
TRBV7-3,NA,CASSLTPGAPYNEQFF
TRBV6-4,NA,CAKAETQYF
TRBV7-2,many,CASTSRSSYNSPLHF
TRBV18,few,CASSPDLLFTGELFF
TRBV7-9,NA,CASSLPTPHGELFF
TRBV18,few,CASSPRQGILSEAFF
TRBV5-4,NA,CASSPSGGEFQETQYF
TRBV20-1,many,CSASQGSRVWQPQHF
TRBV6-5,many,CASSSAGGGRNEQYF
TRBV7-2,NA,CASSLPPMSQYF
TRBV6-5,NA,CASSYSDRGSTEAFF
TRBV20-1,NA,CSARAPRTGDNEQFF
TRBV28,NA,CASTKSGIHQPQHF
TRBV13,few,CASVDGNEQFF
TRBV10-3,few,CAISDFSGGSTYNEQFF
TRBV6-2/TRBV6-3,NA,CASNKGSGELFF
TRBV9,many,CASSFSGSAGEYNEQFF
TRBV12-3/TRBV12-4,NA,CASSSQTVRYGYTF
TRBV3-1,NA,CASSHPGYLNTEAFF
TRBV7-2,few,CASSFGGGGSGELFF
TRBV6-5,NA,CASSFSGGLNEQFF
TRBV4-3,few,CASSQLSFGINHEQFF
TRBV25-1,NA,CASSVGQAPLWYGYTF
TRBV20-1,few,CSARQGVETQYF
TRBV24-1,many,CATSDAKAGTDTQYF
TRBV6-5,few,CASSWPGQGAHEQYF
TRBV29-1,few,CSVGTGSGANVLTF